The sequence of this TCR beta chain was determined in a study of blood T cell repertoires in COVID-19. Study summary: Nucleic acid was either cDNA or gDNA, and it came from T cells, B-cell-depleted T cells, or PBMCs.

Using immunoSEQ multiplex PCR, the repertoire was profiled, and TCRdb retains in-frame clones only, with some absent. Of 140,000 or so clones in the sample, 60% to 80% were seen once. There are 15 residues in the CDR3. CDR1 is SEHNR, CDR2 FQNEAQ, per germline (reference sequence). The J segment lost 4 bases and the V segment lost 5 bases, leaving 3 bases of the junction unmatched. This TCR derives from a man aged 50 or older with active or convalescent COVID-19. What was sequenced was peripheral blood. The chain uses TRBV7-9 and TRBJ2-1, with TRBD2 matching over 12 bases. CDR3 region: CASSILAGGYNEQFF. CDR3 coding DNA: TGTGCCAGCAGCATACTAGCGGGAGGTTACAATGAGCAGTTCTTC.